The source of this T cell receptor (beta chain) is a study of human T cells and chemical hapten exposure. In its sample, this clonotype was seen a few times. Its target is unknown. Regarding the study as a whole: Those TCRs sitting above 1 in 1000 frequency stayed the same with DPC sensitization.

The V gene's germline CDR1 is MNHNS and CDR2 SASEGT. The CDR3 length is 16 residues. V was trimmed by 4 bases and J by 0 bases, leaving 13 bases between them. Each CDR3 protein gets one entry after TCRdb re-called the RACE reads with MiXCR. The sample lists more than 55,000 distinct CDR3 sequences; about 9.4% were seen once. Stated time point: patch test 1, 2 weeks after DPC sensitization. Sample treatment: therapeutic diphenylcyclopropenone sensitization with weekly scalp DPC. Donation of samples came from alopecia patients who were 18 to 70 years old and suitable for DPC. The total RNA was obtained from whole blood that was not fractionated.

Specimen: whole blood, collected in connection with sensitization to the hapten diphenylcyclopropenone (DPC). The TCR comes from a woman in her thirties or forties with alopecia areata. Some clones in this sample may be carry-over from other donors' samples. The gene calls are TRBV6-1 and TRBJ1-5; D remains unclear. The chain's CDR3 is CASSVALGASNQPQHF. The CDR3 DNA sequence: TGTGCCAGCAGTGTAGCGTTGGGTGCTAGCAATCAGCCCCAGCATTTT.